These 2 T cell receptor beta chains originate from one sample sequenced in a study of blood T cell repertoires in COVID-19. Only in-frame clones appear in the TCRdb table, and some are missing; sequencing was by immunoSEQ multiplex PCR. The sample lists more than 300,000 clones; approximately 88% were seen once. Sequencing was done on a sample of peripheral blood. These receptors were collected from a woman younger than 45 with COVID-19, enrolled during active disease.

The gene calls are TRBV5-5 and TRBJ2-5; TRBD2 matches at 7 bases. CDR3 length equals 15 residues. Germline V lookup: CDR1 SGHKS, CDR2 YYEKEE (reference sequence). Germline trimming cut 3 bases from V and 2 bases from J; bases unmatched to any gene: 7. The CDR3 loop is CASSSLGGRQETQYF. As DNA, the CDR3 is TGTGCCAGCAGCTCCCTCGGGGGGAGGCAAGAGACCCAGTACTTC.

V gene TRBV27 combines with J gene TRBJ1-6; 11 nucleotides match TRBD1. With V trimmed by 5 bases and J by 9 bases, 9 bases remained unmatched. CDR1 and CDR2 (germline): MNHEY, SMNVEV (reference sequence). The CDR3 spans 16 residues. The CDR3 loop is CASSLRTGGMRSPLHF. Written as DNA, the CDR3 is TGTGCCAGCAGTCTTCGGACAGGGGGCATGCGTTCACCCCTCCACTTT.